The clone carrying this T cell receptor beta chain occurred many times. As yet, its antigen is unknown. There are 16 residues in the CDR3. The V gene's germline CDR1 is MGHRA and CDR2 YSYEKL. J lost 1 base, V lost 2 bases, and 4 bases had no gene match. These data are taken from a study of T-cell reconstitution after alpha-beta-depleted transplantation in children. Study-wide results and limits: Reportedly, only several hundred clones from non-depleted graft cells drove alpha-beta T-cell counts at about two months. Newly made T cells mostly supplied T-cell counts and diversity one year after transplant. There were some patients whose high TCRbeta diversity at day 60 came from surviving recipient T cells and thymic progenitors.

Preparation of the TCRbeta library was carried out with unique molecular identifiers. TCRdb fed the PCR reads into MiXCR, producing one record per CDR3 protein. The sample has roughly 500,000 distinct CDR3 sequences; roughly 10% are singletons. V is TRBV4-1 and J is TRBJ2-1, with TRBD2 identical over 8 bases. Sequenced material: PBMCs, taken before TCRalphabeta/CD19-depleted stem cell transplant. The TCR comes from a child aged 2 to 9 with inherited bone marrow failure, due to receive a stem cell transplant. The CDR3 coding sequence is TGCGCCAGCAGCCAAATAGCGGGAAAATCCTACAATGAGCAGTTCTTC. Translation: CASSQIAGKSYNEQFF.